A selection of T cell receptor beta chains follows, all from one sample in a study of blood T cell repertoires in COVID-19. The data were produced by immunoSEQ multiplex PCR, yet TCRdb's version contains in-frame clones alone and is incomplete. The data contain about 310,000 clones, around 91% of them singletons. Sequenced material: PBMCs or T cells enriched from blood (not recorded which). The receptor set was obtained from a woman aged 18-35 years with acute COVID-19. Both conserved end residues are part of each CDR3. A D gene is named only where the DNA matches it firmly. Clone size is given for some rows only: seen once, a few or many times, or a class if the clone is expanded.

J gene,D gene,V gene,clone size,CDR3 DNA,CDR3 protein
TRBJ2-2,TRBD1,TRBV5-1,-,TGCGCCAGCAACACACAGGGGATAGACACCGGGGAGCTGTTTTTT,CASNTQGIDTGELFF
TRBJ1-2,-,TRBV29-1,-,TGCAGCGTTGACAGGCGAAACTATGGCTACACCTTC,CSVDRRNYGYTF
TRBJ2-7,-,TRBV18,-,TGTGCCAGCTCACCCATGGACATAAAGCACGAGCAGTACTTC,CASSPMDIKHEQYF
TRBJ2-1,-,TRBV29-1,-,TGCAGCGTGGACAGAGTCGGAGAGCAGTTCTTC,CSVDRVGEQFF
TRBJ1-1,-,TRBV24-1,-,TGTGCCACCAGTACAGGGAACACTGAAGCTTTCTTT,CATSTGNTEAFF
TRBJ2-1,-,TRBV27,-,TGTGCCAGCAGTTCCATACGACTGGGAGAGTACAATGAGCAGTTCTTC,CASSSIRLGEYNEQFF
TRBJ2-7,TRBD2,TRBV6-5,-,TGTGCCAGCAGTCCACGGGCTAGCGGCGACGAGCAGTACTTC,CASSPRASGDEQYF
TRBJ1-2,TRBD1,TRBV16,few,TGTGCCAGCAGCCAACCAAAGGGGACAGGGGACAACTATGGCTACACCTTC,CASSQPKGTGDNYGYTF
TRBJ1-2,-,TRBV5-1,once,TGCGCCAGCAGCTTGGCCCCTACAGCTAACTATGGCTACACCTTC,CASSLAPTANYGYTF
TRBJ2-7,TRBD2,TRBV18,-,TGTGCCAGCTCCGGGACTAGAATTACCGAGCAGTACTTC,CASSGTRITEQYF
TRBJ2-1,TRBD2,TRBV9,-,TGTGCCAGCAGCGTAGCCGGGAGGGGCCCGAATGAGCAGTTCTTC,CASSVAGRGPNEQFF
TRBJ1-6,TRBD1,TRBV28,once,TGTGCCACCTCAGGGGGAAACTCCTATAATTCACCCCTCCACTTT,CATSGGNSYNSPLHF
TRBJ1-1,-,TRBV5-1,-,TGCGCCAGCAGCCCAATACAGTCGGGTCAGGGGAACACTGAAGCTTTCTTT,CASSPIQSGQGNTEAFF
TRBJ2-5,-,TRBV19,-,TGTGCCAGTAGTATCCGGTTGGGGAGGGAGACCCAGTACTTC,CASSIRLGRETQYF
TRBJ2-3,TRBD2,TRBV6-4,-,TGTGCCAGCAGTGAAGCAGCTAGCGGGAACGCAGATACGCAGTATTTT,CASSEAASGNADTQYF
TRBJ1-4,TRBD1,TRBV28,-,TGTGCCAGCAGACGACAGGGTGGGGAAAAACTGTTTTTT,CASRRQGGEKLFF
TRBJ2-5,-,TRBV5-6,-,TGTGCCAGCAGCTTGGAGCCCCAGGGGTTCCAAGAGACCCAGTACTTC,CASSLEPQGFQETQYF
TRBJ1-4,-,TRBV18,-,TGTGCCAGCTCACTCCTGGACAGCGCCGCAACTAATGAAAAACTGTTTTTT,CASSLLDSAATNEKLFF
TRBJ2-3,-,TRBV19,-,TGTGCCAGTAGCCACCTAGCAAGCGACACAGATACGCAGTATTTT,CASSHLASDTDTQYF
TRBJ1-5,-,TRBV19,once,TGTGCCAGTAGTATATTACGTCCCCGGGGCAATCAGCCCCAGCATTTT,CASSILRPRGNQPQHF
TRBJ1-2,TRBD1,TRBV5-1,-,TGCGCCAGCACCCTCAATGGACAGGGGGGAGGCTACACCTTC,CASTLNGQGGGYTF
TRBJ1-5,-,TRBV28,-,TGTGCCAGCAGTTCGAACAGCTCCCCTAGCAATCAGCCCCAGCATTTT,CASSSNSSPSNQPQHF
TRBJ2-1,TRBD2,TRBV2,-,TGTGCCAGCAGAGCACTAGCGGGCACGAACAATGAGCAGTTCTTC,CASRALAGTNNEQFF
TRBJ2-5,-,TRBV30,-,TGTGCCTGGAGTCTCGCAGGGGGGGAGACCCAGTACTTC,CAWSLAGGETQYF
TRBJ2-7,TRBD2,TRBV5-1,-,TGCGCCAGCAGCCAGGGACTAGCCACCTCCTACGAGCAGTACTTC,CASSQGLATSYEQYF
TRBJ1-5,-,TRBV19,once,TGTGCCAGTAGTATCCTCGGGAGGGTGGGGCAGCCCCAGCATTTT,CASSILGRVGQPQHF
TRBJ2-1,TRBD1,TRBV6-6,-,TGTGCCAGCAGTCCCCAGGTTACGGACAGGGCCTACAATGAGCAGTTCTTC,CASSPQVTDRAYNEQFF
TRBJ1-2,-,TRBV9,-,TGTGCCAGCAGCGTAGGTAATTTAAGGGGCTATGGCTACACCTTC,CASSVGNLRGYGYTF